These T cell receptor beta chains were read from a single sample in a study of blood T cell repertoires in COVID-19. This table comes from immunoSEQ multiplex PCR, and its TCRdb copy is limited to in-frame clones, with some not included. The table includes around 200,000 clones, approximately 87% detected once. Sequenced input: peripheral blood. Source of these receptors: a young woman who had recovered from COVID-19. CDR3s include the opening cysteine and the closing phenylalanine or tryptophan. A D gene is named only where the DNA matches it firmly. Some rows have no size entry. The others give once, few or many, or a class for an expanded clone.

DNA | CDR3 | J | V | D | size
TGTGCCAGTAGTCAGAACACTGAAGCTTTCTTT | CASSQNTEAFF | TRBJ1-1 | TRBV19 | NA | NA
TGCGCCAGCAGCCCGGGACAGGGGGACTACACCTTC | CASSPGQGDYTF | TRBJ1-2 | TRBV4-3 | TRBD1 | NA
TGTGCCAGCAGCTTAGAGGGTAGCGCCCCCTACAATGAGCAGTTCTTC | CASSLEGSAPYNEQFF | TRBJ2-1 | TRBV7-8 | NA | once
TGCGCCAGCAGCCAAGGGGGACAGGTCCTCAACACCGGGGAGCTGTTTTTT | CASSQGGQVLNTGELFF | TRBJ2-2 | TRBV4-1 | TRBD1 | NA
TGTGCCAGCGACAGGGGGGATGTCGGGGAGCTGTTTTTT | CASDRGDVGELFF | TRBJ2-2 | TRBV2 | TRBD1 | NA
TGCGCCAGCAGCCAAGAGGTGGGCCTACGGGCCAACGTCCTGACTTTC | CASSQEVGLRANVLTF | TRBJ2-6 | TRBV4-1 | NA | NA
TGTGCCAGCACCCCCAGGGGTCTCGCCTACAATGAGCAGTTCTTC | CASTPRGLAYNEQFF | TRBJ2-1 | TRBV7-9 | NA | NA
TGTGCCAGCAGTCGGATTGCGGGGGGCTCCTACGAGCAGTACTTC | CASSRIAGGSYEQYF | TRBJ2-7 | TRBV6-5 | TRBD2 | NA
TGCGCCAGCAGCTTGGAGCTAGCGGGTTACAATGAGCAGTTCTTC | CASSLELAGYNEQFF | TRBJ2-1 | TRBV5-1 | TRBD2 | NA
TGTGCCCCGGGTATCCGGGAGACCCAGTACTTC | CAPGIRETQYF | TRBJ2-5 | TRBV2 | NA | NA
TGTGCCAGCAGCTTTCGTGATCTCGCGGGGGGGGGTGAGCAGTTCTTC | CASSFRDLAGGGEQFF | TRBJ2-1 | TRBV5-8 | TRBD2 | NA
TGTGCCAGCAGCTCGAGACTCCTTAGCACAGATACGCAGTATTTT | CASSSRLLSTDTQYF | TRBJ2-3 | TRBV11-3 | NA | NA
TGCGCCAGCAGCCAAGGACTGGACAACTCTGGAAACACCATATATTTT | CASSQGLDNSGNTIYF | TRBJ1-3 | TRBV4-3 | NA | NA
TGCGCCAGCAGCTGGGACAGCGGGGGGACCGATACGCAGTATTTT | CASSWDSGGTDTQYF | TRBJ2-3 | TRBV5-1 | TRBD2 | once
TGCGCCAGCAGCGCCGTTGGCGGGCCCTACAATGAGCAGTTCTTC | CASSAVGGPYNEQFF | TRBJ2-1 | TRBV5-1 | NA | NA
TGTGCCAGCACCCTAGCGGGCGAGACCCAGTACTTC | CASTLAGETQYF | TRBJ2-5 | TRBV5-4 | TRBD2 | NA
TGTGCCAGCAGCGTAACTAGCGGGTACACAGATACGCAGTATTTT | CASSVTSGYTDTQYF | TRBJ2-3 | TRBV9 | TRBD2 | NA
TGTGCCAGCAGCTTAGGGGGGACACCTCAGGAGACCCAGTACTTC | CASSLGGTPQETQYF | TRBJ2-5 | TRBV11-2 | NA | NA
TGTGCCAGCAGCCGAGGGTCGGACAGGGGAGCTTTCTTT | CASSRGSDRGAFF | TRBJ1-1 | TRBV14 | TRBD1 | NA
TGTGCCAGCAGCGTAGGACAAAACTCCTATAATTCACCCCTCCACTTT | CASSVGQNSYNSPLHF | TRBJ1-6 | TRBV9 | NA | NA
TGTGCCAGCAGCCCACACGGACAGGGCTATTCCTACAATGAGCAGTTCTTC | CASSPHGQGYSYNEQFF | TRBJ2-1 | TRBV7-9 | TRBD1 | NA
TGTGCCAGTAGTCGGCCACAGGGGAGCAATCAGCCCCAGCATTTT | CASSRPQGSNQPQHF | TRBJ1-5 | TRBV19 | TRBD1 | NA
TGTGCCAGCTCCGAACCGACAGGAAGCTCCTATAATTCACCCCTCCACTTT | CASSEPTGSSYNSPLHF | TRBJ1-6 | TRBV18 | NA | NA
TGCGCCAGCAGCTTGTTTTCGAGCGGGAGATCGGGGGAGCAGTTCTTC | CASSLFSSGRSGEQFF | TRBJ2-1 | TRBV5-1 | TRBD2 | NA
TGTGCCAGCAGCATACCTCAGGGAGATACGCAGTATTTT | CASSIPQGDTQYF | TRBJ2-3 | TRBV5-4 | NA | NA
TGTGCCAGCAGTTACTCAAGGGGAAACAATGAGCAGTTCTTC | CASSYSRGNNEQFF | TRBJ2-1 | TRBV6-6 | NA | NA
TGTGCCAGCAGCCCGACCGGGACTAGCCAGACCCAGTACTTC | CASSPTGTSQTQYF | TRBJ2-5 | TRBV11-2 | TRBD2 | few
TGTGCCAGCAGCGTAGTTATAAAGGGGCCTAATTCACCCCTCCACTTT | CASSVVIKGPNSPLHF | TRBJ1-6 | TRBV9 | NA | NA
TGTGCCAGCAGCCCCGGGTCTAGCGGGGTGAATGAGCAGTTCTTC | CASSPGSSGVNEQFF | TRBJ2-1 | TRBV6-6 | TRBD2 | NA
TGTGCCATCAGTGAGGGACAGGGCACCGGGGAGCTGTTTTTT | CAISEGQGTGELFF | TRBJ2-2 | TRBV10-3 | TRBD1 | NA
TGTGCCACCAGCAGAGTGACAGGGGGCAATGAGCAGTTCTTC | CATSRVTGGNEQFF | TRBJ2-1 | TRBV15 | TRBD1 | NA
TGTGCTAGTGGCTCGGGCCGGGGGCAGTTCTTC | CASGSGRGQFF | TRBJ2-1 | TRBV12-5 | NA | NA
TGTGCCAGTAGTATGATGGGGGCCCCCCCAGATACGCAGTATTTT | CASSMMGAPPDTQYF | TRBJ2-3 | TRBV19 | NA | NA
TGTGCCAGCAGTTTCGCGGGGGGGCCTTCAGAGACCCAGTACTTC | CASSFAGGPSETQYF | TRBJ2-5 | TRBV6-2/TRBV6-3 | TRBD2 | NA
TGCGCCAGCAGCCCAGGACAGGGATCCTACGAGCAGTACTTC | CASSPGQGSYEQYF | TRBJ2-7 | TRBV4-3 | TRBD1 | NA
TGTGCCAGCAGCCTCCGACAGGGCTCTGAAGCTTTCTTT | CASSLRQGSEAFF | TRBJ1-1 | TRBV3-1/TRBV3-2 | TRBD1 | NA
TGTGCCAGTAGTATGACAGGGCCCCTGGCGCAGTATTTT | CASSMTGPLAQYF | TRBJ2-3 | TRBV19 | TRBD1 | NA
TGTGCCAGTAGTATCACAGGACAGGGAGTCCTCAACACCATATATTTT | CASSITGQGVLNTIYF | TRBJ1-3 | TRBV19 | TRBD1 | NA
TGTGCCAGCAGCTTATCACTGGAGACCCAGTACTTC | CASSLSLETQYF | TRBJ2-5 | TRBV7-9 | NA | NA
TGTGCCAGCAGCGTAGGAGGGTCGTATTCACCCCTCCACTTT | CASSVGGSYSPLHF | TRBJ1-6 | TRBV9 | NA | NA